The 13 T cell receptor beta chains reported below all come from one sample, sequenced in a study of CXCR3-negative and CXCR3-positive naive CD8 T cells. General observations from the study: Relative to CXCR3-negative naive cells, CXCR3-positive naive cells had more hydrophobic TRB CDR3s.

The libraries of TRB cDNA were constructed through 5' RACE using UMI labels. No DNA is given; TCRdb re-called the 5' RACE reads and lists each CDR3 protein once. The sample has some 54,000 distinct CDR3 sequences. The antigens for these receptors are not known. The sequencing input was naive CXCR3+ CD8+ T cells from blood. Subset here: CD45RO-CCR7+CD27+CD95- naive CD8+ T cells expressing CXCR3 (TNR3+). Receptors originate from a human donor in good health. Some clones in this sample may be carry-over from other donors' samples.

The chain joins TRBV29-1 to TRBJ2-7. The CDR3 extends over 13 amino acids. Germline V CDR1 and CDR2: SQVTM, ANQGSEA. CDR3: CSVVWSNSYEQYF.

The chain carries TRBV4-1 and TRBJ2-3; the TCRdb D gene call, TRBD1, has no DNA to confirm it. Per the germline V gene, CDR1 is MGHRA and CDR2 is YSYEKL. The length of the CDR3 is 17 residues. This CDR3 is CASSQPNGGRTTDTQYF.

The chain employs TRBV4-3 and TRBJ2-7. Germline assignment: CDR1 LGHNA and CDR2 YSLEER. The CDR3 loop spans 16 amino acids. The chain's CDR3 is CASSQARGQGSYEQYF.

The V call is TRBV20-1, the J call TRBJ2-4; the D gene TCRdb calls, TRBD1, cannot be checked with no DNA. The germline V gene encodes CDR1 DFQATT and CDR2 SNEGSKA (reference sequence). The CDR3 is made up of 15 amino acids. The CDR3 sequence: CSARDLGGAKNIQYF.

The CDR3 is CASSQGTGGNQPQHF. The rearrangement joins TRBV4-3 to TRBJ1-5; TCRdb's assignment of TRBD1 cannot be checked, as there is no DNA. The CDR3 totals 15 residues. CDR1 LGHNA and CDR2 YSLEER come from the germline V gene.

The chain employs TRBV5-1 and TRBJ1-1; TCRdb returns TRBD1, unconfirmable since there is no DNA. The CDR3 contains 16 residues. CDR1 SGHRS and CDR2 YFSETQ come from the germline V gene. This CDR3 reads CASSLPGTGINTEAFF.

The CDR3 reads CASSWEGAGTYEQYF. V is TRBV27 and J is TRBJ2-7; as DNA is missing, the TRBD1 call by TCRdb cannot be tested. Germline CDR1 reads MNHEY; CDR2 reads SMNVEV (reference sequence). The CDR3 runs to 15 residues.

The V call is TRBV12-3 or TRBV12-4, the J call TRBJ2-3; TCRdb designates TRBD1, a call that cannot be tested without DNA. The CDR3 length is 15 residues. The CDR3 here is CASSNGGRITDTQYF.

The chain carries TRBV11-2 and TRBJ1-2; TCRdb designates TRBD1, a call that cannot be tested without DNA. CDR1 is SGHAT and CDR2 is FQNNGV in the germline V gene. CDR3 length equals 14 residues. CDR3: CASSDGTGRYGYTF.

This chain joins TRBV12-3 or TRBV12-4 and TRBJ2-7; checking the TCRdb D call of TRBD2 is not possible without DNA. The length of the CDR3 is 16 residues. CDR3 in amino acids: CASSATSGFNSYEQYF.

The CDR3 protein is CASSESGILVNEQFF. The rearrangement joins TRBV9 to TRBJ2-1; TCRdb's D call, TRBD2, is unchecked because there is no DNA. The CDR3 has 15 residues. In germline, CDR1 is SGDLS, CDR2 YYNGEE.

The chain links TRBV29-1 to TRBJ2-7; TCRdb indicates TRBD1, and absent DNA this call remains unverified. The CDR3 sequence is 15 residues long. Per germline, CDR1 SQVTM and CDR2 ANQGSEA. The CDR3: CSVTSLQGTPYGQYF.

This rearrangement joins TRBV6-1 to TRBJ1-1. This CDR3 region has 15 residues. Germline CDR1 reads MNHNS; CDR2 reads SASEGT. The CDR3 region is CASSEARQVNTEAFF.